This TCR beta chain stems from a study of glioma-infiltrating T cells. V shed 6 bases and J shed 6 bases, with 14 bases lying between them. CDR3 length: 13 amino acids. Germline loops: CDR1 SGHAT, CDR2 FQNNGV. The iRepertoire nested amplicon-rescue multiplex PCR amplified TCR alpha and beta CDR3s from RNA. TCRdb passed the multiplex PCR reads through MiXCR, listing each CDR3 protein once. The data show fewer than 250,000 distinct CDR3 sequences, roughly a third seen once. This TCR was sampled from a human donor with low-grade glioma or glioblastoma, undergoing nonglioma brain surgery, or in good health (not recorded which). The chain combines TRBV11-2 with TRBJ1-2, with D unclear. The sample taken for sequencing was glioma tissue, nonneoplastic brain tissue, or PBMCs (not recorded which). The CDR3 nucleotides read TGTGCCAGCAGTTCGGGGAGTTTTAATGGCTACACCTTC. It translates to CASSSGSFNGYTF.